What follows are 31 T cell receptor beta chains derived from one specimen sequenced in a study of somatic mutations in cytotoxic T cells in rheumatoid arthritis. This table comes from immunoSEQ multiplex PCR, and its TCRdb copy is limited to in-frame clones, with some not included. The sample holds about 7,000 clones; roughly 82% are singletons and the top ten take approximately 14%. What was sequenced was CD8+ T cells sorted from blood. The receptors derive from an adult with rheumatoid arthritis.

This chain connects TRBV11-2 to TRBJ2-3; D possibly corresponds to TRBD2 (5 bases). The germline V gene has CDR1 SGHAT and CDR2 FQNNGV. The CDR3 is made up of 16 amino acids. The V end was cut by 5 bases, the J end by 6 bases, with 21 bases between. Here the CDR3 reads CASSPKGRRRMDTQYF. Here the CDR3 DNA reads TGTGCCAGCAGCCCGAAGGGCCGGCGGAGGATGGATACGCAGTATTTT.

This clone was detected only a few times. The chain recombines TRBV30 with TRBJ2-3, with TRBD2 matching over 7 bases. CDR1 is GTSNPN, CDR2 SVGIG, per germline (reference sequence). There are 15 residues in the CDR3. Trimming removed 3 bases from V and 1 base from J; junction bases left unmatched: 7. The CDR3 region is CAWSRGEGGTDTQYF. For the CDR3, the DNA is TGTGCCTGGAGCCGGGGGGAGGGAGGCACAGATACGCAGTATTTT. Combining the CDR3 with reference TRBV30 and TRBJ2-3 gives the whole variable domain SQTIHQWPATLVQPVGSPLSLECTVEGTSNPNLYWYRQAAGRGLQLLFYSVGIGQISSEVPQNLSASRPQDRQFILSSKKLLLSDSGFYLCAWSRGEGGTDTQYFGPGTRLTVL.

V is TRBV4-1 and J is TRBJ2-1; 8 bases line up with TRBD2. The CDR3 is made up of 15 amino acids. V dropped 3 bases and J dropped 6; count of bases not matched to a gene: 7. Germline V lookup: CDR1 MGHRA, CDR2 YSYEKL. The CDR3 DNA follows: TGCGCCAGCAGCCAGACCCTTAGCGGGGCCAATGAGCAGTTCTTC. Protein product: CASSQTLSGANEQFF.

This rearrangement joins TRBV6-6 to TRBJ2-1; unclear D gene. The CDR3 has 14 residues. CDR1 and CDR2 (germline): MNHNY, SVGAGI (reference sequence). Trimming shortened V by 2 bases and J by 7 bases, and 12 bases separated the two germline ends. The chain's CDR3 is CASSYRVEWNEQFF. CDR3 nucleotide sequence: TGTGCCAGCAGTTACAGGGTGGAGTGGAATGAGCAGTTCTTC.

The CDR3 bases are TGTGCCAGCAGCTCACCGGACAGAACCTCCTACGAGCAGTACTTC. It yields the protein CASSSPDRTSYEQYF. The chain uses TRBV7-9 and TRBJ2-7, with a possible D match to TRBD1 (6 bases). This CDR3 contains 15 residues. CDR1 and CDR2 from the germline V gene are SEHNR and FQNEAQ (reference sequence). Trimming removed 4 bases at V and 0 bases at J, with 13 bases between.

The V gene is TRBV18, the J gene TRBJ2-7; D is perhaps TRBD1 (6 bases). Germline loops: CDR1 KGHSH, CDR2 LQKENI. The CDR3 sequence is 13 residues long. Trimming left V 7 bases short and J 5 bases short, with 15 bases between. This chain's CDR3 is CASFSQGFHEQYF. CDR3 nucleotide sequence: TGTGCCAGCTTTTCGCAGGGGTTCCACGAGCAGTACTTC.

The V gene is TRBV11-2, the J gene TRBJ2-5; no firm D call. This CDR3 comprises 12 residues. Trimming stripped 8 bases from V and 3 bases from J, with 10 bases between. Germline loops: CDR1 SGHAT, CDR2 FQNNGV. CDR3 protein: CASSTSEETQYF. DNA of the CDR3: TGTGCCAGCTCCACCTCGGAAGAGACCCAGTACTTC.

The rearrangement links TRBV6-5 to TRBJ2-7; D perhaps matches TRBD2 (5 bases). This CDR3 spans 14 amino acids. V lost 6 bases to trimming and J lost 4 bases, with 16 bases between them. The germline V gene has CDR1 MNHEY and CDR2 SVGAGI. The CDR3 reads CASSPGNGRYEQYF. CDR3 DNA: TGTGCCAGCAGCCCCGGGAACGGACGGTACGAGCAGTACTTC.

This chain links TRBV6-1 with TRBJ1-2; TRBD1 might be the D (6 bases). The germline CDR1 and CDR2 sequences are MNHNS and SASEGT. This CDR3 region has 14 residues. The V end was cut by 6 bases, the J end by 8 bases, with 19 bases between. The CDR3 reads CASRPPGVPAGYTF. CDR3 coding DNA: TGTGCCAGCAGACCTCCAGGGGTTCCGGCAGGCTACACCTTC.

The CDR3 sequence is CASSQGQGAETGELFF. CDR3 nucleotides: TGTGCCAGCAGCCAAGGACAGGGGGCGGAAACCGGGGAGCTGTTTTTT. The rearrangement joins TRBV11-3 to TRBJ2-2; TRBD1 matches 11 bases. Trimming at V came to 5 bases and at J to 5 bases, leaving 7 bases not matched to a gene. Looked up from germline, CDR1 is SGHNT and CDR2 is YENEEA. CDR3 length: 16 residues.

Only a few counts were recorded for this clone. The chain couples TRBV2 to TRBJ1-1, with D unresolved. The V end was cut by 4 bases, the J end by 3 bases, with 12 bases between. The CDR3 has 14 amino acids. Germline V gene sequence: CDR1 SNHLY, CDR2 FYNNEI. CDR3 DNA sequence: TGTGCCAGCAGTGCCGCTCAAGAGTACACTGAAGCTTTCTTT. This codes for CASSAAQEYTEAFF.

V gene TRBV9 combines with J gene TRBJ1-2; TRBD1 agrees at 10 bases. The CDR3 is 18 amino acids. Unmatched junction bases numbered 13, after V lost 1 base and J lost 4 bases. Germline lookup yields CDR1 SGDLS and CDR2 YYNGEE. CDR3 DNA sequence: TGTGCCAGCAGCGTAAACCGGGACAGGGGCACCTCATTCTATGGCTACACCTTC. Translation gives CASSVNRDRGTSFYGYTF.

The chain links TRBV7-2 to TRBJ1-2; TRBD1 matches at 9 bases. This CDR3 is 13 amino acids long. The germline V gene has CDR1 SGHTA and CDR2 FQGNSA. Unmatched junction bases numbered 2, after V lost 1 base and J lost 8 bases. This CDR3 reads CASSLGDRVGYTF. CDR3 DNA: TGTGCCAGCAGCTTAGGGGACAGGGTCGGCTACACCTTC.

V is TRBV18 and J is TRBJ1-1; D is unclear. The CDR3 is made up of 12 amino acids. Germline-derived CDR1 and CDR2 are KGHSH and LQKENI. V lost 6 bases and J 2 bases, leaving 7 bases between the germline ends. The CDR3 loop is CASSQINTEAFF. As DNA, the CDR3 is TGTGCCAGCTCTCAGATAAACACTGAAGCTTTCTTT.

The V and J genes are TRBV28 and TRBJ1-1; TRBD1 is a possible D gene (6 bases). CDR3 length equals 12 residues. Trimming cost V 0 bases and J 7 bases, with 6 bases left between them. The germline CDR1 and CDR2 sequences are MDHEN and SYDVKM. The CDR3 DNA reads as TGTGCCAGCAGTTTATGGGACAGTGAAGCTTTCTTT. It translates to CASSLWDSEAFF.

V and J are TRBV2 and TRBJ1-2, with D possibly being TRBD1 (6 bases). The CDR3 is 13 amino acids. V gave up 4 bases and J gave up 1 base, with 7 bases separating them. Per the germline V gene, CDR1 is SNHLY and CDR2 is FYNNEI. In DNA, the CDR3 is TGTGCCAGCAGTGCGGACAGTAACTATGGCTACACCTTC. It codes for CASSADSNYGYTF.

The chain uses TRBV4-2 and TRBJ1-2, with unresolved D. The CDR3 has 17 amino acids. Looked up from germline, CDR1 is LGHNA and CDR2 is YNFKEQ. The V and J ends lost 1 base and 1 base respectively, with 16 bases between them. CDR3: CASSQAAVQTFNYGYTF. In DNA form, the CDR3 reads TGTGCCAGCAGCCAAGCCGCGGTCCAGACATTTAACTATGGCTACACCTTC.

The CDR3 region has the DNA TGTGCCAGCAGCCTCAAGAGGACAGCCACAGATACGCAGTATTTT. Translated, it gives CASSLKRTATDTQYF. The chain recombines TRBV5-6 with TRBJ2-3; the D gene is possibly TRBD1 (6 bases). The V gene's germline CDR1 is SGHDT and CDR2 YYEEEE. The CDR3 extends over 15 amino acids. Trimming stripped 4 bases from V and 2 bases from J, with 14 bases between.

This clone turned up a few times. This rearrangement joins TRBV15 to TRBJ1-4; 12 bases are a match to TRBD1. CDR3 length equals 16 residues. Germline-derived CDR1 and CDR2 are LNHNV and YYDKDF (reference sequence). Trimming at V came to 2 bases and at J to 7 bases, leaving 5 bases not matched to a gene. The CDR3: CATSRKPGQGAEKLFF. The CDR3 coding sequence is TGTGCCACCAGCAGAAAACCGGGACAGGGGGCTGAAAAACTGTTTTTT.

The chain links TRBV7-9 to TRBJ2-3; 12 bases agree with TRBD2. This CDR3 has 16 amino acids. J gave up 5 bases and V 4 bases, and 7 bases lay outside the gene matches. Germline CDR1 reads SEHNR; CDR2 reads FQNEAQ (reference sequence). CDR3 bases: TGTGCCAGCAGCTACCTAGCGGGGGGGCTGGGAGATACGCAGTATTTT. Amino acid sequence: CASSYLAGGLGDTQYF.

The J gene is TRBJ1-1, the V gene TRBV27; 7 positions match TRBD1. This CDR3 has 14 residues. The V gene end was trimmed by 6 bases and the J gene end by 2 bases; junction bases not matched to a gene: 6. Per germline, CDR1 MNHEY and CDR2 SMNVEV (reference sequence). CDR3 in amino acids: CASRTGQINTEAFF. In DNA form, the CDR3 reads TGTGCCAGCAGGACGGGACAGATAAACACTGAAGCTTTCTTT.

V and J are TRBV6-5 and TRBJ2-7; TRBD1 aligns across 9 bases. The trim removed 6 bases at V and 3 bases at J, leaving 6 bases unmatched. Germline V gene data show CDR1 as MNHEY and CDR2 as SVGAGI. The CDR3 extends over 14 amino acids. This CDR3 reads CASRPGQGFYEQYF. The CDR3, as DNA: TGTGCCAGCAGACCGGGACAGGGTTTCTACGAGCAGTACTTC.

The gene calls are TRBV7-9 and TRBJ2-6, with D perhaps TRBD1 (6 bases). CDR1 and CDR2 (germline): SEHNR, FQNEAQ (reference sequence). Trimming pared 5 bases from V and 0 bases from J, leaving 8 bases between. The CDR3 is 15 residues long. The CDR3 DNA follows: TGTGCCAGCAGCGACAGGAACTCTGGGGCCAACGTCCTGACTTTC. It specifies CASSDRNSGANVLTF.

This chain links TRBV2 with TRBJ1-5; D might be TRBD1 (5 bases). With 6 bases removed from V and 7 bases from J, the gap between germline ends came to 16 bases. The CDR3 runs to 14 residues. Germline lookup yields CDR1 SNHLY and CDR2 FYNNEI. CDR3 in DNA: TGTGCCAGCAGCCCCGGGACGGACAACCAGCCCCAGCATTTT. This translates into CASSPGTDNQPQHF.

The chain uses TRBV2 and TRBJ2-1; a possible D gene is TRBD2 (5 bases). Trimming removed 4 bases from V and 8 bases from J, with 15 bases in between. The CDR3 sequence is 14 residues long. Per germline, CDR1 SNHLY and CDR2 FYNNEI. Written as DNA, the CDR3 is TGTGCCAGCAGTGGGGGAGCTCTAGCTCATGAGCAGTTCTTC. It specifies CASSGGALAHEQFF.

The chain combines TRBV11-2 with TRBJ2-3; 11 bases map to TRBD2. The germline gives CDR1 SGHAT, CDR2 FQNNGV. V was clipped by 2 bases and J by 2 bases; unmatched bases: 3. The CDR3 totals 16 residues. The CDR3 bases are TGTGCCAGCAGCTTAATGACTAGCGGGGTCACAGATACGCAGTATTTT. Translated: CASSLMTSGVTDTQYF.

The V gene is TRBV11-2, the J gene TRBJ2-7, with D possibly being TRBD1 (5 bases). The CDR3 totals 14 residues. Germline values: CDR1 SGHAT, CDR2 FQNNGV. Trimming cost V 0 bases and J 2 bases, with 8 bases left between them. CDR3: CASSLDGQPYEQYF. CDR3 in DNA: TGTGCCAGCAGCTTAGACGGACAACCCTACGAGCAGTACTTC.

The chain links TRBV5-6 to TRBJ2-5; D is possibly TRBD2 (6 bases). With the DNA end fitting TRBJ2-7 better, the J assignment may be wrong. The germline V gene encodes CDR1 SGHDT and CDR2 YYEEEE. The CDR3 has 14 amino acids. The CDR3 region is CASGSWGVQDEQYF. CDR3 sequence (DNA): TGTGCCAGCGGTTCCTGGGGGGTTCAAGACGAGCAGTACTTC.

The chain links TRBV7-9 to TRBJ2-7, with TRBD2 matching over 8 bases. Germline assignment: CDR1 SEHNR and CDR2 FQNEAQ (reference sequence). The CDR3 runs to 14 residues. V trimming: 5 bases; J trimming: 5 bases; junction bases outside the gene matches: 8. CDR3 loop: CASSGPSGLNEQYF. The CDR3 DNA is TGTGCCAGCAGCGGGCCTAGCGGGCTCAACGAGCAGTACTTC.

The chain recombines TRBV10-3 with TRBJ2-5; D gene unclear. Germline V gives CDR1 ENHRY, CDR2 SYGVKD. V lost 2 bases, J lost 10 bases, and 8 bases lay in between. This CDR3 contains 11 residues. The CDR3 bases are TGTGCCATCAGTGAGGGATTCGACCAGTACTTC. Translating gives CAISEGFDQYF.

The chain is built from TRBV10-3 and TRBJ2-7, with D tentatively TRBD1 (6 bases). The CDR3 loop spans 14 amino acids. V was pared by 2 bases and J by 2 bases, with 10 bases between. Germline V lookup: CDR1 ENHRY, CDR2 SYGVKD. The CDR3: CAISEGTQTYEQYF. CDR3 DNA: TGTGCCATCAGTGAGGGGACACAAACCTACGAGCAGTACTTC.